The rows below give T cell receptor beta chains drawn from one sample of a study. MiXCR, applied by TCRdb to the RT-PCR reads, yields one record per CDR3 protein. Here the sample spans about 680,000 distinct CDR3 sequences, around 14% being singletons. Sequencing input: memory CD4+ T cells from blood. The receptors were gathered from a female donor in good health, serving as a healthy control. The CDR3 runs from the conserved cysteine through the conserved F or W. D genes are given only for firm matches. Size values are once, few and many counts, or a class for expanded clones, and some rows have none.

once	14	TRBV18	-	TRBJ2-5	CASSPPAGWETQYF	TGTGCCAGCTCACCACCGGCGGGATGGGAGACCCAGTACTTC
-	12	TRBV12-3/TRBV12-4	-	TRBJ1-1	CASNRGRTEAFF	TGTGCCAGCAATCGGGGACGCACTGAAGCTTTCTTT
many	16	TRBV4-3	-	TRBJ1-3	CASSQAAGGHGNTIYF	TGCGCCAGCAGCCAAGCCGCGGGGGGGCACGGAAACACCATATATTTT
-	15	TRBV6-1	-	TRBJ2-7	CASSSSLRSSYEQYF	TGTGCCAGCAGTTCCAGCCTTCGTAGCTCCTACGAGCAGTACTTC
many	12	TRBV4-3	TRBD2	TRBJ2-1	CASSPTSGRQFF	TGCGCCAGCAGCCCCACTAGCGGGAGGCAGTTCTTC
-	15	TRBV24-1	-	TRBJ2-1	CATSDTRHLNNEQFF	TGTGCCACCAGTGATACCCGACACCTTAACAATGAGCAGTTCTTC
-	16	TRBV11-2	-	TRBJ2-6	CASSQNPLSGANVLTF	TGTGCCAGCAGCCAGAATCCCCTCTCTGGGGCCAACGTCCTGACTTTC
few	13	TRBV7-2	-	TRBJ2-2	CASDYLSGGELFF	TGTGCCAGCGATTATCTTTCGGGCGGGGAGCTGTTTTTT
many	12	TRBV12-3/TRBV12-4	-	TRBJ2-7	CASSDSSYEQYF	TGTGCCAGCAGTGATAGCTCCTACGAGCAGTACTTC
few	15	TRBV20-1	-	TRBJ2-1	CSARPGTPSYNEQFF	TGCAGTGCTAGGCCCGGGACTCCCTCCTACAATGAGCAGTTCTTC
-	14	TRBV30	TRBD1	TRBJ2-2	CAWSLGQGTGELFF	TGTGCCTGGAGTTTGGGACAGGGGACCGGGGAGCTGTTTTTT
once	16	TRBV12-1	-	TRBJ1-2	CDSSSIDRDRVCGYTF	TGTGACAGCAGCTCGATCGACCGGGACAGGGTATGTGGCTACACCTTC
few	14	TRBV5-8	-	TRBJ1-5	CASRGGYSNQPQHF	TGTGCCAGCAGGGGGGGTTATAGCAATCAGCCCCAGCATTTT
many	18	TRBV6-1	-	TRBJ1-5	CASSESRTGTYSNQPQHF	TGTGCCAGCAGTGAATCCAGGACGGGCACATATAGCAATCAGCCCCAGCATTTT
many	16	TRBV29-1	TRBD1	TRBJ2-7	CSVEGAVGQGYYEQYF	TGCAGCGTTGAGGGGGCGGTAGGACAGGGGTACTACGAGCAGTACTTC
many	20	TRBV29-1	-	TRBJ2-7	CSATKGGGILAKATPYEQYF	TGCAGCGCCACCAAAGGTGGTGGGATACTAGCTAAAGCAACCCCCTACGAGCAGTACTTC
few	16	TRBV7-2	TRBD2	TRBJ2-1	CASSLYGGARGNEQFF	TGTGCCAGCAGCTTATACGGGGGGGCCAGGGGTAATGAGCAGTTCTTC
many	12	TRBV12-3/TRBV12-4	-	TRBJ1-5	CASSFGEQPQHF	TGTGCCAGCAGTTTCGGGGAACAGCCCCAGCATTTT
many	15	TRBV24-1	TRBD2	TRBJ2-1	CATSTPLAGEHEQFF	TGTGCCACCAGTACCCCACTAGCGGGAGAGCATGAGCAGTTCTTC
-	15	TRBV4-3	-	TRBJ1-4	CASSQVSPGHEKLFF	TGCGCCAGCAGCCAAGTCTCCCCGGGGCATGAAAAACTGTTTTTT
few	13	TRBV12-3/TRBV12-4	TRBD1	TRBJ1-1	CASSLETGGKAFF	TGTGCCAGCAGTTTAGAGACAGGGGGGAAAGCTTTCTTT
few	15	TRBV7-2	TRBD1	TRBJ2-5	CASSLQTGAQETQYF	TGTGCCAGCAGCCTTCAAACAGGGGCTCAAGAGACCCAGTACTTC
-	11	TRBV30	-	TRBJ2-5	CAWSRQETQYF	TGTGCCTGGAGTAGGCAAGAGACCCAGTACTTC
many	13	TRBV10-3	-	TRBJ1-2	CAISEGTADGYTF	TGTGCCATCAGTGAGGGGACTGCTGATGGCTACACCTTC
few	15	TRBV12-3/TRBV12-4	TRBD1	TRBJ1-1	CASSPLGTGNTEAFF	TGTGCCAGCAGTCCGTTAGGGACAGGGAACACTGAAGCTTTCTTT
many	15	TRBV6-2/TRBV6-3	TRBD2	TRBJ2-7	CASIKGTSGRLEQYF	TGTGCCAGCATTAAAGGGACTAGCGGGAGGCTCGAGCAGTACTTC
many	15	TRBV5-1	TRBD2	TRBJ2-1	CASSLETGGRAEQFF	TGCGCCAGCAGCTTGGAGACGGGGGGGCGGGCTGAGCAGTTCTTC
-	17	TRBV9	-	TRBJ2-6	CASSVNPGGSGANVLTF	TGTGCCAGCAGCGTAAATCCCGGGGGATCTGGGGCCAACGTCCTGACTTTC
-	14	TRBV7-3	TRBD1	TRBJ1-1	CASSPGQENTEAFF	TGTGCCAGCAGCCCAGGACAGGAGAACACTGAAGCTTTCTTT
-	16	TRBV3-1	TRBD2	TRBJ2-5	CASSQVGGPIQETQYF	TGTGCCAGCAGCCAGGTGGGAGGGCCGATCCAAGAGACCCAGTACTTC
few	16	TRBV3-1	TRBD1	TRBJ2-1	CASSQDLGQPYNEQFF	TGTGCCAGCAGCCAGGATTTGGGACAGCCCTACAATGAGCAGTTCTTC
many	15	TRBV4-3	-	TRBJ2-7	CASSQDYSQTYEQYF	TGCGCCAGCAGCCAAGATTACAGCCAAACCTACGAGCAGTACTTC
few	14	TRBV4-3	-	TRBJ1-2	CASSQFKGSGGYTF	TGCGCCAGCAGCCAATTCAAGGGATCTGGTGGCTACACCTTC
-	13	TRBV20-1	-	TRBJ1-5	CSAITETARPQHF	TGCAGTGCTATTACCGAAACGGCGCGGCCCCAGCATTTT
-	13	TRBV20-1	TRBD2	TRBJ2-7	CSGLAGDTYEQYF	TGCAGTGGTTTAGCGGGAGATACCTACGAGCAGTACTTC
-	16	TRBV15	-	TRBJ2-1	CATSRSPGHQVNEQFF	TGTGCCACCAGCCGGAGTCCGGGACATCAAGTGAATGAGCAGTTCTTC
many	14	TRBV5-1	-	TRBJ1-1	CASSLMDTNTEAFF	TGCGCCAGCAGCCTGATGGACACGAACACTGAAGCTTTCTTT
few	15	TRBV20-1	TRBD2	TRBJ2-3	CSARHLAGGPDTQYF	TGCAGTGCTAGACATTTAGCGGGGGGCCCAGATACGCAGTATTTT
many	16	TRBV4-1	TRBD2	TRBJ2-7	CASSPHGLAGGGEQYF	TGCGCCAGCAGCCCTCACGGACTAGCGGGAGGGGGAGAGCAGTACTTC
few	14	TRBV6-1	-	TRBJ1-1	CASSEFRSRGKAFF	TGTGCCAGCAGTGAGTTTAGGAGTCGTGGAAAAGCTTTCTTT
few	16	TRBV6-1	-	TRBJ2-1	CASTPTGRLHVNEQFF	TGTGCCAGCACCCCCACTGGTCGATTACACGTCAATGAGCAGTTCTTC
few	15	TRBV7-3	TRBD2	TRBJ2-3	CASSPSGMVTDTQYF	TGTGCCAGCAGCCCCAGCGGGATGGTAACAGATACGCAGTATTTT
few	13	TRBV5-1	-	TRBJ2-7	CASSDPGGNEQYF	TGCGCCAGCAGCGATCCGGGGGGCAACGAGCAGTACTTC
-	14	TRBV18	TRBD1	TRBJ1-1	CASSDNGQGKKAFF	TGTGCCAGCTCAGATAACGGACAGGGAAAGAAGGCTTTCTTT
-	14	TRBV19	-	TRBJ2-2	CASRRQGSSGELFF	TGTGCCAGTAGGAGGCAGGGAAGTTCCGGGGAGCTGTTTTTT
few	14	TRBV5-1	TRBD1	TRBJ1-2	CASSQGTDVYGYTF	TGCGCCAGCAGCCAAGGGACAGATGTCTACGGCTACACCTTC
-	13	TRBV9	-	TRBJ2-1	CASSETADNEQFF	TGTGCCAGCAGCGAGACGGCAGACAATGAGCAGTTCTTC